A selection of T cell receptor beta chains follows, all from one sample in a study of radiotherapy plus CTLA-4 blockade in lung cancer. Clones were sequenced by immunoSEQ multiplex PCR, and TCRdb holds only the in-frame ones, with some missing. The table includes 85,000 to 120,000 clones, over 75% detected once. The material sequenced was peripheral blood, taken from a patient treated with radiotherapy plus ipilimumab. The source is a human donor with non-small cell lung cancer that progressed on radiotherapy plus ipilimumab. Some clones in this sample may be carry-over from other donors' samples. Each CDR3 is given with its conserved first and last residue. The D gene is left open where the match is weak. Size tells how often a clone was seen (once, few, many) or the class of an expanded clone, and some rows leave it out.

-	TRBJ1-5	TRBD1	TRBV30	CAGDRGENQPQHF	TGTGCCGGGGACAGGGGCGAAAATCAGCCCCAGCATTTT
-	TRBJ2-7	TRBD1	TRBV2	CASSPGQGMAYEQYF	TGTGCCAGCAGCCCGGGACAGGGGATGGCCTACGAGCAGTACTTC
-	TRBJ2-5	-	TRBV2	CASTSGMGETQYF	TGTGCCAGCACCAGTGGGATGGGGGAGACCCAGTACTTC
-	TRBJ1-1	-	TRBV6-5	CASSYGGSNTEAFF	TGTGCCAGCAGCTACGGGGGAAGCAACACTGAAGCTTTCTTT
-	TRBJ2-2	-	TRBV7-6	CASSLVLNTGELFF	TGTGCCAGCAGCTTAGTTCTTAACACCGGGGAGCTGTTTTTT
-	TRBJ1-1	-	TRBV13	CASSFHRSTNTEAFF	TGTGCCAGCAGCTTCCACAGGTCGACGAACACTGAAGCTTTCTTT
-	TRBJ1-2	TRBD1	TRBV28	CASINRGQSGYTF	TGTGCCAGCATTAACAGGGGCCAAAGTGGCTACACCTTC
-	TRBJ2-1	TRBD1	TRBV10-3	CAISDGTGAPGEQFF	TGTGCCATCAGTGATGGGACAGGGGCGCCAGGTGAGCAGTTCTTC
-	TRBJ1-2	TRBD1	TRBV28	CASSLRAAGGYGYTF	TGTGCCAGCAGTTTACGTGCTGCAGGGGGCTATGGCTACACCTTC
-	TRBJ2-1	-	TRBV7-3	CASSLTGGSYNEQFF	TGTGCCAGCAGCTTAACCGGGGGTTCCTACAATGAGCAGTTCTTC
-	TRBJ1-2	TRBD1	TRBV28	CASSLGTDYGYTF	TGTGCCAGCAGTTTAGGGACAGACTATGGCTACACCTTC
-	TRBJ2-1	-	TRBV28	CASSLKAGLGNEQFF	TGTGCCAGCAGTTTAAAGGCAGGGCTTGGCAATGAGCAGTTCTTC
-	TRBJ2-5	TRBD2	TRBV5-1	CASSLGLAGQETQYF	TGCGCCAGCAGCTTGGGACTAGCGGGGCAAGAGACCCAGTACTTC
-	TRBJ1-2	-	TRBV5-5	CASSLAAGLPYGYTF	TGTGCCAGCAGCTTGGCAGCAGGGTTGCCTTACGGCTACACCTTC
-	TRBJ2-6	-	TRBV5-1	CASSLYRSSGANVLTF	TGCGCCAGCAGTCTGTACAGGAGCTCTGGGGCCAACGTCCTGACTTTC
-	TRBJ1-1	-	TRBV19	CASIKNTEAFF	TGTGCCAGTATCAAGAACACTGAAGCTTTCTTT
-	TRBJ2-3	TRBD2	TRBV15	CATSRDAYRLAGGPDTQYF	TGTGCCACCAGCAGAGACGCGTACCGACTAGCGGGGGGGCCAGATACGCAGTATTTT
-	TRBJ1-2	TRBD1	TRBV7-8	CASTFWDRDLKGYTF	TGTGCCAGCACCTTCTGGGACAGGGATTTGAAGGGCTACACCTTC
-	TRBJ2-1	-	TRBV7-6	CASSLSNNEQFF	TGTGCCAGCAGCCTTTCGAACAATGAGCAGTTCTTC
once	TRBJ1-2	-	TRBV6-1	CASTGSFYGYTF	TGTGCCAGCACGGGGTCTTTCTATGGCTACACCTTC
-	TRBJ2-5	-	TRBV4-3	CASSQTAILQETQYF	TGCGCCAGCAGCCAAACAGCAATATTACAAGAGACCCAGTACTTC
-	TRBJ2-3	-	TRBV14	CASSPYREGFSTDTQYF	TGTGCCAGCAGCCCGTACAGGGAGGGGTTTTCCACAGATACGCAGTATTTT
once	TRBJ1-6	-	TRBV9	CASSRSHSPLHF	TGTGCCAGCAGCCGATCACATTCACCCCTCCACTTT
-	TRBJ1-4	-	TRBV28	CASSHEEKLFF	TGTGCCAGCAGCCATGAAGAAAAACTGTTTTTT
-	TRBJ2-5	TRBD2	TRBV5-6	CASYGTSGDRETQYF	TGTGCCAGCTATGGGACTAGCGGAGACCGGGAGACCCAGTACTTC
-	TRBJ1-2	-	TRBV9	CASSVGGTANYGYTF	TGTGCCAGCAGCGTAGGGGGGACGGCTAACTATGGCTACACCTTC
-	TRBJ2-2	-	TRBV5-1	CASSLHRVDAGELFF	TGCGCCAGCAGCTTACACAGGGTAGACGCCGGGGAGCTGTTTTTT
-	TRBJ2-5	TRBD2	TRBV10-1	CALLAGGYQETQYF	TGCGCTTTGCTGGCGGGGGGGTACCAAGAGACCCAGTACTTC
-	TRBJ1-2	-	TRBV9	CASSEAPYPRAVDYGYTF	TGTGCCAGCAGCGAGGCCCCTTACCCCAGGGCGGTGGACTATGGCTACACCTTC
-	TRBJ1-1	TRBD1	TRBV7-3	CASSRGGGTEAFF	TGTGCCAGCAGCCGAGGGGGCGGCACTGAAGCTTTCTTT
-	TRBJ2-5	-	TRBV6-1	CASTARGQETQYF	TGTGCCAGCACCGCGAGAGGGCAAGAGACCCAGTACTTC
-	TRBJ1-6	-	TRBV6-6	CASSVTHSPLHF	TGTGCCAGCAGCGTGACCCATTCACCCCTCCACTTT
-	TRBJ1-2	-	TRBV5-6	CASSGAFSSNYGYTF	TGTGCCAGCAGCGGGGCTTTCAGCTCCAACTATGGCTACACCTTC
once	TRBJ1-1	-	TRBV4-3	CASSQGPGEAFF	TGCGCCAGCAGCCAAGGTCCTGGTGAAGCTTTCTTT
-	TRBJ2-5	-	TRBV18	CASSPTGGETQYF	TGTGCCAGCTCACCAACAGGTGGCGAGACCCAGTACTTC
-	TRBJ2-7	TRBD2	TRBV27	CASSYLSSGDPSYEQYF	TGTGCCAGCAGTTACCTCTCTAGCGGGGACCCCTCCTACGAGCAGTACTTC
-	TRBJ2-3	TRBD1	TRBV2	CASTRGPTDTQYF	TGTGCCAGCACTAGGGGGCCCACAGATACGCAGTATTTT
few	TRBJ2-5	-	TRBV5-1	CASRGGLNQETQYF	TGCGCCAGCAGAGGCGGTCTAAATCAAGAGACCCAGTACTTC
medium-sized	TRBJ1-2	TRBD1	TRBV19	CASSIGTGYGYTF	TGTGCCAGTAGTATAGGGACAGGGTATGGCTACACCTTC
-	TRBJ2-3	-	TRBV11-2	CASSLLPDTQYF	TGTGCCAGCAGCCTCCTACCAGATACGCAGTATTTT
-	TRBJ2-2	TRBD2	TRBV5-1	CASTVTSGGTGELFF	TGCGCCAGCACCGTGACTAGCGGGGGAACCGGGGAGCTGTTTTTT
-	TRBJ1-1	TRBD1	TRBV19	CASSLMTGGNTEAFF	TGTGCCAGTAGTCTCATGACAGGGGGGAACACTGAAGCTTTCTTT
-	TRBJ1-6	-	TRBV4-1	CASSQDGVWSNSPLHF	TGCGCCAGCAGTCAAGATGGGGTCTGGTCTAATTCACCCCTCCACTTT
-	TRBJ2-5	TRBD1	TRBV19	CASSNRDRGPQETQYF	TGTGCCAGTAGTAACAGGGACAGGGGTCCTCAAGAGACCCAGTACTTC
-	TRBJ2-3	-	TRBV7-9	CASSPMGAGSGTDTQYF	TGTGCCAGCAGCCCGATGGGGGCGGGGAGTGGCACAGATACGCAGTATTTT
-	TRBJ1-1	-	TRBV18	CASSPSEGLSKGAFF	TGTGCCAGCTCACCATCGGAGGGACTTTCCAAGGGAGCTTTCTTT
once	TRBJ2-5	TRBD1	TRBV5-1	CASELTGTGEETQYF	TGCGCCAGCGAACTTACCGGGACAGGGGAAGAGACCCAGTACTTC
-	TRBJ2-5	-	TRBV7-8	CASSLVETQYF	TGTGCCAGCAGCTTAGTGGAGACCCAGTACTTC
-	TRBJ2-5	-	TRBV5-1	CASSLPAQETQYF	TGCGCCAGCAGCTTGCCGGCCCAAGAGACCCAGTACTTC
-	TRBJ1-1	-	TRBV6-1	CASSEAGPIVGTEAFF	TGTGCCAGCAGTGAAGCGGGTCCTATCGTGGGCACTGAAGCTTTCTTT
once	TRBJ1-2	-	TRBV6-5	CASSNRDGLRGYTF	TGTGCCAGCAGTAACCGGGACGGGTTACGTGGCTACACCTTC
-	TRBJ2-1	-	TRBV2	CASSDLLDEQFF	TGTGCCAGCAGTGACCTCTTGGATGAGCAGTTCTTC
-	TRBJ1-5	-	TRBV28	CASSLIGDSLNQPQHF	TGTGCCAGCAGTTTAATCGGTGACAGCCTAAATCAGCCCCAGCATTTT
-	TRBJ2-7	-	TRBV4-1	CASSHGRLGAYEQYF	TGCGCCAGCAGCCATGGTCGGTTGGGGGCCTACGAGCAGTACTTC
-	TRBJ1-2	-	TRBV9	CASSVGGDLYGYTF	TGTGCCAGCAGCGTAGGGGGCGACCTCTATGGCTACACCTTC
-	TRBJ2-7	TRBD1	TRBV29-1	CSARDSSYGQYF	TGCAGCGCCCGGGACAGCTCCTACGGGCAGTACTTC
-	TRBJ2-2	-	TRBV7-9	CASSHRAPNTGELFF	TGTGCCAGCTCACACAGGGCTCCGAACACCGGGGAGCTGTTTTTT
few	TRBJ1-4	-	TRBV6-5	CASRGFGGADEKLFF	TGTGCCAGCAGGGGGTTCGGGGGCGCTGATGAAAAACTGTTTTTT
-	TRBJ2-5	-	TRBV14	CASSRTPETQYF	TGTGCCAGCAGTCGGACGCCGGAGACCCAGTACTTC
-	TRBJ2-7	-	TRBV6-1	CASSERRYEQYF	TGTGCCAGCAGTGAACGACGTTACGAGCAGTACTTC